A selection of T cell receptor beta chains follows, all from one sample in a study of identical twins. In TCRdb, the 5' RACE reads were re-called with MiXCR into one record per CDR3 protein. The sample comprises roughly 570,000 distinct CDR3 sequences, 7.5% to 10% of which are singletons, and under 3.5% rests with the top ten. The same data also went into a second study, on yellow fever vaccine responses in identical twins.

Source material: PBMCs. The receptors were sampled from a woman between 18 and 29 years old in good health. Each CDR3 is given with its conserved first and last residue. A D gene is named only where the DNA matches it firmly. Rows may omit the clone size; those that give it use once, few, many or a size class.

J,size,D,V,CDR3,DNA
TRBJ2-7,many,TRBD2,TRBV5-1,CASSLTSGGDYEQYF,TGCGCCAGCAGTCTCACTAGCGGGGGAGACTACGAGCAGTACTTC
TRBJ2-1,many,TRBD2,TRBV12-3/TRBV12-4,CASSPTSGIYNEQFF,TGTGCCAGCAGCCCTACTAGCGGGATCTACAATGAGCAGTTCTTC
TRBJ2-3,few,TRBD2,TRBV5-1,CASSSNKRGGTDTQYF,TGCGCCAGCAGCTCCAACAAGCGGGGAGGGACAGATACGCAGTATTTT
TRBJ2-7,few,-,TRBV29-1,CSVESGAEQYF,TGCAGCGTTGAATCCGGGGCCGAGCAGTACTTC
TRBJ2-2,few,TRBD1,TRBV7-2,CASSRAGTGGAGELFF,TGTGCCAGCAGCCGAGCTGGGACAGGGGGCGCCGGGGAGCTGTTTTTT
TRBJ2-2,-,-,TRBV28,CASSRPGGQNTGELFF,TGTGCCAGCAGCCGCCCCGGGGGACAAAACACCGGGGAGCTGTTTTTT
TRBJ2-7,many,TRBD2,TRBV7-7,CASSSRTSLKQYF,TGTGCTAGCAGCTCCAGGACTAGCCTAAAGCAGTACTTC
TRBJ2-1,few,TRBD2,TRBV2,CASSPGTSWDNEQFF,TGTGCCAGCAGCCCCGGGACTAGCTGGGACAATGAGCAGTTCTTC
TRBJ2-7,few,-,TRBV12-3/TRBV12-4,CASTSPAAVYEQYF,TGTGCCAGCACATCTCCAGCGGCCGTCTACGAGCAGTACTTC
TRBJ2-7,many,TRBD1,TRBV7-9,CASSGYRGQVYEQYF,TGTGCCAGCAGCGGTTATAGGGGACAGGTCTACGAGCAGTACTTC
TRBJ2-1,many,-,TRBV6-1,CASSARGIAEQFF,TGTGCCAGCAGCGCTCGGGGCATTGCTGAGCAGTTCTTC
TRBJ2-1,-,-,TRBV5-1,CASSLSWGYEQFF,TGCGCCAGCAGCTTGTCTTGGGGCTATGAGCAGTTCTTC
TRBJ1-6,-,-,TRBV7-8,CASSYINSPLHF,TGTGCCAGCAGCTACATTAATTCACCCCTCCACTTT
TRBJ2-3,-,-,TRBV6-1,CASSQDKPGTDTQYF,TGTGCCAGCAGTCAAGATAAACCAGGGACCGATACGCAGTATTTT
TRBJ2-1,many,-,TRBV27,CASSLSRGNEQFF,TGTGCCAGCAGTTTATCTAGAGGGAATGAGCAGTTCTTC
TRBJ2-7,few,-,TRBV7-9,CASSLGYRVEQYF,TGTGCCAGCAGCTTAGGATACAGGGTCGAGCAGTACTTC
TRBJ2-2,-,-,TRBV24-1,CATSDLWPDTGELFF,TGTGCCACCAGTGATTTGTGGCCGGACACCGGGGAGCTGTTTTTT
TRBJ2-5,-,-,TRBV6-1,CASSTSGTKQETQYF,TGTGCCAGCAGTACCTCCGGGACAAAACAAGAGACCCAGTACTTC
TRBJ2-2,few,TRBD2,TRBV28,CASSKAGGPNTGELFF,TGTGCCAGCAGTAAAGCGGGGGGGCCGAACACCGGGGAGCTGTTTTTT
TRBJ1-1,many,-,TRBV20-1,CSGPMADKKGTEAFF,TGCAGTGGGCCGATGGCAGACAAAAAAGGGACTGAAGCTTTCTTT
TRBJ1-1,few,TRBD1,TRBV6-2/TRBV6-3,CASSREGARTEAFF,TGTGCCAGCAGCCGAGAGGGGGCGCGAACTGAAGCTTTCTTT
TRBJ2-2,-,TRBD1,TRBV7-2,CASSFFGTAATGELFF,TGTGCCAGCAGCTTTTTCGGGACAGCAGCCACCGGGGAGCTGTTTTTT
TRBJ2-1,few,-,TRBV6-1,CASSRETYNEQFF,TGTGCCAGCAGCCGGGAGACCTACAATGAGCAGTTCTTC
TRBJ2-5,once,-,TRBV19,CASSPMEQETQYF,TGTGCCAGTAGTCCGATGGAACAAGAGACCCAGTACTTC
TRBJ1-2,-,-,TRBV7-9,CASSVPGRGYGYTF,TGTGCCAGCAGCGTGCCAGGTCGGGGCTATGGCTACACCTTC
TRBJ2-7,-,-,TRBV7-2,CASSPSGPTNHEQYF,TGTGCCAGCAGCCCCTCGGGGCCAACCAACCACGAGCAGTACTTC
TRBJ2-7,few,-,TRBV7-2,CASSPDTTTSYEQYF,TGTGCCAGCAGCCCCGACACAACGACCTCCTACGAGCAGTACTTC
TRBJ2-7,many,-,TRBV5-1,CASSLGSGSYEQYF,TGTGCCAGCAGCTTAGGTAGCGGCTCCTACGAGCAGTACTTC
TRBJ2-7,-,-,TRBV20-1,CSANGGRVNYEQYF,TGCAGTGCTAATGGGGGCAGGGTGAACTACGAGCAGTACTTC
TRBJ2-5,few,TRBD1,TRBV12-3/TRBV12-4,CASTVSLGQGAWETQYF,TGTGCCAGCACCGTCTCTCTTGGGCAGGGGGCATGGGAGACCCAGTACTTC
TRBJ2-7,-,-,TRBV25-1,CASSEYRGFEQYF,TGTGCCAGCAGTGAATATCGCGGTTTCGAGCAGTACTTC
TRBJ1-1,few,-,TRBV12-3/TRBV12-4,CASSQVGGSNTEAFF,TGTGCCAGCAGCCAGGTGGGAGGCTCGAACACTGAAGCTTTCTTT
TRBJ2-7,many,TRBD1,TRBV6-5,CATRGQGPGSYF,TGTGCCACCCGCGGACAGGGTCCAGGTAGTTATTTC